The clone carrying this TCR beta chain was observed many times. TCRdb itself ran the 5' RACE reads through MiXCR, one entry per CDR3 protein. The sample carries approximately 42,000 distinct CDR3 sequences, approximately 11% recorded once. V lost 0 bases to trimming and J lost 6 bases; unmatched junction nucleotides: 3. The germline V gene encodes CDR1 SGHRS and CDR2 YFSETQ. The CDR3 covers 14 residues. The data are from a study of CD8 T cells in ankylosing spondylitis. The chain is built from TRBV5-1 and TRBJ1-1, with 9 positions matching TRBD1. The receptor was isolated from a male donor with ankylosing spondylitis or in good health (not recorded which). Sequencing input: blood, either unsorted or a sorted T cell fraction (not recorded which). CDR3 bases: TGCGCCAGCAGCTTGGGACAGGGGGTAGCTGAAGCTTTCTTT. As protein: CASSLGQGVAEAFF.